This paragraph covers one T cell receptor (beta chain) sequence. Its antigen is as yet unknown. With 2 bases removed from V and 0 bases from J, the gap between germline ends came to 10 bases. The CDR3 has 16 residues. The germline CDR1 and CDR2 sequences are SGHAT and FQNNGV. Assay: immunoSEQ multiplex PCR; the TCRdb copy retains only in-frame clones and omits some. This sample has around 84,000 clones; more than 80% occur once, and the top ten carry roughly 0.5%. The data were obtained in a study of OX40 agonist ivuxolimab in advanced cancers. Study overall: Recorded diagnoses for dose-escalation patients were hepatocellular carcinoma, melanoma, renal cell or head and neck cancer. A male proportion of about 84% was recorded, with mean age about 62 years and range roughly 20 to 85.

The study, taken as a whole, reports: Dose levels from 0.1 to 3.0 mg/kg saw CD4+ and CD8+ blood T cells expand clonally by week 6. CD8+ T cells averaged more expanded clones than CD4+.

The genes are TRBV11-2 and TRBJ2-2, with no clear D. The input for sequencing was CD4+ or CD8+ T cells sorted from blood, taken in a trial of the OX40 agonist ivuxolimab. The sequence was obtained from an adult with an advanced solid tumor such as melanoma, head and neck, liver or kidney cancer. CDR3 bases: TGTGCCAGCAGCTTACACAGCAGCGCGAACACCGGGGAGCTGTTTTTT. This gives the protein CASSLHSSANTGELFF.